Below, one TCR beta chain is given with its context. These data are taken from a study of blood T cell repertoires in COVID-19. Study overall: Both acute and convalescent COVID-19 samples were obtained from the United States, Italy and Spain.

From germline, CDR1 is SNHLY and CDR2 FYNNEI. The CDR3 extends over 13 amino acids. With V trimmed by 6 bases and J by 8 bases, 8 bases remained unmatched. Participant age was about 18 to 89 years, and participants resided in roughly 25 US areas. Study processing details: The authors estimated nucleated cell counts from reference gene primer amplification. Profiled with immunoSEQ multiplex PCR; TCRdb holds only in-frame clones, not every one. V and J calls and clone size are those listed in that table; D and trimming were worked out from the DNA. The sample lists 88,000 or so clones, roughly 90% occurring once.

The chain is built from TRBV2 and TRBJ1-2, with 8 bases that match TRBD1. The TCR sequence derives from a woman aged 50 to 65 with acute COVID-19. The sequenced material came from PBMCs or T cells enriched from blood (not recorded which). The CDR3 protein is CASRDLTGEGYTF. The CDR3 DNA follows: TGTGCCAGCAGGGACCTGACAGGGGAAGGCTACACCTTC.